This TCR beta chain appears in the sequencing data of a study of cytomegalovirus exposure and HLA in healthy donors. Study-level points and caveats: Rare sequences made up most TCRs, while some public TCRs were found in many donors. That first-cohort TCR clusters tended to co-occur in the 100 to 150 validation repertoires was found in a later analysis. The study designated 164 TCR beta chains cytomegalovirus-associated.

CDR3 length equals 15 residues. Trimming took off 1 base at V and 4 bases at J, with 11 bases between the two ends. Germline V lookup: CDR1 MNHNS, CDR2 SASEGT. The donors were members of the validation cohort comprising approximately 120 subjects, separate from the roughly 600-subject first cohort. This clone has just a few counts. Its antigen is not known. Repertoires were generated with immunoSEQ multiplex PCR, while TCRdb's copy carries only in-frame clones and drops some. The sample lists roughly 350,000 clones, 86% occurring once. The material sequenced was PBMCs. The receptor was isolated from a woman aged 18-29 years in good health and CMV-seronegative. The V gene is TRBV6-1, the J gene TRBJ1-3; TRBD1 might be the D (6 bases). This CDR3 is CASSEGGQGGNTIYF. CDR3 nucleotide sequence: TGTGCCAGCAGTGAAGGGGGGCAGGGCGGAAACACCATATATTTT.